This TCR beta chain was obtained from a study of early T cells in non-severe SARS-CoV-2 infection. Study-wide context: With bulk RNA from unsorted whole blood as input, sequencing yielded unpaired chains.

Germline assignment: CDR1 SGHRS and CDR2 YFSETQ. The CDR3 consists of 14 residues. V was clipped by 0 bases and J by 6 bases, with 10 bases between them. Many counts were recorded for this clonotype. Its antigen remains unidentified. Study outcomes and limitations: Reliance on VDJdb matching favored anti-spike CD8 responses; private and CD4 specificities were missed.

Separate cDNA molecules each had unique molecular identifiers attached to them. TCRdb itself ran the 5' RACE reads through MiXCR, one entry per CDR3 protein. Of about 80,000 distinct CDR3 sequences detected, roughly 4.7% appear once; the ten largest clones hold around 7.5%. This sequence was found in an adult who was a healthcare worker with PCR-confirmed SARS-CoV-2 infection or an uninfected control (not recorded which). The chain joins TRBV5-1 to TRBJ1-5; a weak D match, TRBD1 (5 bases). The starting material was whole blood, obtained at baseline. This CDR3 is CASSLAGQGQPQHF. Here the CDR3 DNA reads TGCGCCAGCAGCTTGGCGGGCCAGGGTCAGCCCCAGCATTTT.